The rows below give T cell receptor beta chains drawn from one sample of a study of blood T cell repertoires in COVID-19. The repertoire was sequenced with immunoSEQ multiplex PCR; TCRdb's copy has only in-frame clones and lacks some. The profile shows more than 85,000 clones, more than 85% of them singletons. Sequenced input: peripheral blood. The receptors come from a man aged 55 to 69 with acute or convalescent COVID-19. Both conserved end residues are part of each CDR3. A D gene is named only where the DNA matches it firmly. The size field is filled for only some rows; it gives once, few, many or a size class.

j_call v_call d_call clone_size cdr3_aa cdr3_nt
TRBJ2-7 TRBV5-5 NA many CASSLDITGDYEQYF TGTGCCAGCAGCTTGGATATTACAGGAGACTACGAGCAGTACTTC
TRBJ2-7 TRBV4-1 NA NA CASSQNTGSSYEQYF TGCGCCAGCAGCCAAAACACAGGGAGCTCCTACGAGCAGTACTTC
TRBJ2-3 TRBV19 NA NA CASSIGGFRADTQYF TGTGCCAGTAGTATAGGGGGCTTTCGGGCAGATACGCAGTATTTT
TRBJ2-3 TRBV3-1/TRBV3-2 TRBD2 NA CASSQPFSGTTDTQYF TGTGCCAGCAGCCAACCCTTTAGCGGGACGACAGATACGCAGTATTTT
TRBJ2-3 TRBV24-1 NA NA CATSVGGTSTDTQYF TGTGCCACCAGTGTCGGTGGGACTAGCACAGATACGCAGTATTTT
TRBJ2-7 TRBV20-1 NA NA CSAGGTYEQYF TGCAGTGCTGGGGGGACCTACGAGCAGTACTTC
TRBJ1-6 TRBV19 TRBD1 NA CASSTGTGKRSPLHF TGTGCCAGTAGTACTGGGACAGGGAAACGATCACCCCTCCACTTT
TRBJ2-1 TRBV19 TRBD1 few CASSITGQAAYNEQFF TGTGCCAGTAGTATCACGGGACAGGCAGCCTACAATGAGCAGTTCTTC
TRBJ1-5 TRBV6-5 TRBD1 NA CASSYRDSSNQPQHF TGTGCCAGCAGTTACCGGGACAGTTCCAATCAGCCCCAGCATTTT
TRBJ2-1 TRBV7-9 NA NA CASSPGGFDEQFF TGTGCCAGCAGCCCCGGAGGTTTCGATGAGCAGTTCTTC
TRBJ2-4 TRBV19 NA NA CASRPQVLAKNIQYF TGTGCCAGTAGACCACAGGTGCTAGCCAAAAACATTCAGTACTTC
TRBJ2-2 TRBV11-2 NA NA CASSLAGSGTGELFF TGTGCCAGCAGCTTAGCTGGGTCGGGCACCGGGGAGCTGTTTTTT
TRBJ2-2 TRBV6-4 NA NA CASSKGTGELFF TGTGCCAGCAGTAAGGGGACCGGGGAGCTGTTTTTT
TRBJ2-6 TRBV6-2/TRBV6-3 NA NA CASSLTVLSGANVLTF TGTGCCAGCAGCCTCACAGTGCTCTCTGGGGCCAACGTCCTGACTTTC
TRBJ1-2 TRBV19 TRBD1 NA CASSNSGTGASYGYTF TGTGCCAGTAGTAACTCCGGGACAGGGGCGAGTTATGGCTACACCTTC
TRBJ2-3 TRBV24-1 NA once CATSDTGITDTQYF TGTGCCACCAGTGATACAGGGATCACAGATACGCAGTATTTT
TRBJ2-7 TRBV5-5 NA NA CASSLLLRTSYEQYF TGTGCCAGCAGCTTGTTGTTGCGTACCTCCTACGAGCAGTACTTC
TRBJ2-4 TRBV30 NA NA CAWSVDYQAKNIQYF TGTGCCTGGAGTGTAGACTATCAAGCCAAAAACATTCAGTACTTC
TRBJ1-1 TRBV6-5 NA NA CATSEQGWGSSEAFF TGTGCCACTTCGGAGCAGGGTTGGGGTAGCAGCGAAGCTTTCTTT
TRBJ2-7 TRBV7-2 NA NA CASSLDAFKGGYEQYF TGTGCCAGCAGCTTAGATGCGTTCAAGGGAGGCTACGAGCAGTACTTC
TRBJ2-1 TRBV19 NA NA CASSNRDNHNEQFF TGTGCCAGTAGTAACCGGGACAACCACAATGAGCAGTTCTTC
TRBJ2-1 TRBV3-1/TRBV3-2 TRBD2 NA CASGQRGREPYNEQFF TGTGCCAGCGGTCAAAGAGGGCGGGAGCCCTACAATGAGCAGTTCTTC
TRBJ2-7 TRBV6-1 NA few CASSDTQGNHEQYF TGTGCCAGCAGTGACACCCAGGGGAACCACGAGCAGTACTTC
TRBJ1-4 TRBV28 NA NA CASSPHGGKLFF TGTGCCAGCAGTCCCCATGGAGGGAAACTGTTTTTT
TRBJ1-2 TRBV27 TRBD1 NA CASSLSAGQGALGYGYTF TGTGCCAGCAGTTTATCTGCGGGACAGGGGGCGTTAGGGTATGGCTACACCTTC
TRBJ2-5 TRBV7-3 TRBD1 NA CASSSGQGALETQYF TGTGCCAGCAGCTCGGGACAGGGGGCGCTGGAGACCCAGTACTTC
TRBJ1-4 TRBV25-1 NA NA CASSESGRGNEKLFF TGTGCCAGCAGTGAATCTGGCAGGGGTAATGAAAAACTGTTTTTT
TRBJ2-7 TRBV11-3 TRBD1 NA CASSPAGQGNYEQYF TGTGCCAGCAGCCCGGCAGGACAGGGAAACTACGAGCAGTACTTC
TRBJ1-1 TRBV7-3 NA NA CASSDNRFAEAFF TGTGCCAGCAGCGATAACAGGTTCGCTGAAGCTTTCTTT
TRBJ2-3 TRBV28 TRBD2 NA CASSTAGGPTDTQYF TGTGCCAGCAGTACAGCGGGAGGGCCGACAGATACGCAGTATTTT
TRBJ2-3 TRBV7-2 NA NA CASSIQPSTDTQYF TGTGCCAGCAGCATACAGCCTAGCACAGATACGCAGTATTTT
TRBJ2-7 TRBV3-1/TRBV3-2 TRBD2 NA CASSWFGGSVDEQYF TGTGCCAGCAGCTGGTTCGGCGGGAGCGTCGACGAGCAGTACTTC
TRBJ2-3 TRBV9 NA NA CASSVDDSFYTDTQYF TGTGCCAGCAGCGTAGACGACAGTTTTTACACAGATACGCAGTATTTT
TRBJ2-1 TRBV11-3 NA NA CASSLGAENNEQFF TGTGCCAGCAGCTTAGGAGCGGAAAACAATGAGCAGTTCTTC
TRBJ2-2 TRBV27 TRBD2 NA CASRLGGSTGELFF TGTGCCAGCCGTTTGGGGGGGAGCACCGGGGAGCTGTTTTTT
TRBJ2-7 TRBV27 TRBD2 NA CASSPWTSGSYEQYF TGTGCCAGCAGTCCCTGGACTAGCGGAAGCTACGAGCAGTACTTC
TRBJ2-7 TRBV7-2 TRBD1 NA CASSSSTDRGRYEQYF TGTGCCAGCAGCTCATCCACCGACAGGGGGCGATACGAGCAGTACTTC
TRBJ1-2 TRBV29-1 NA NA CSVEDLPPSGYTF TGCAGCGTTGAAGATCTCCCCCCTAGTGGCTACACCTTC
TRBJ1-1 TRBV11-2 TRBD1 NA CASSLLRGLDTEAFF TGTGCCAGCAGCTTACTCAGGGGGCTTGACACTGAAGCTTTCTTT
TRBJ2-7 TRBV24-1 NA NA CATSDLRGYEQYF TGTGCCACCAGTGATTTAAGGGGCTACGAGCAGTACTTC
TRBJ1-1 TRBV5-1 TRBD1 NA CASSQGTGVEAFF TGCGCCAGCAGCCAAGGGACAGGAGTTGAAGCTTTCTTT
TRBJ2-7 TRBV2 NA NA CASSAKQQGIRTYEQYF TGTGCCAGCAGTGCCAAACAACAGGGTATTCGGACCTACGAGCAGTACTTC
TRBJ2-2 TRBV5-4 NA NA CASSLANTGELFF TGTGCCAGCAGCTTGGCAAACACCGGGGAGCTGTTTTTT
TRBJ2-2 TRBV7-6 NA NA CASSLEVSSQGGELFF TGTGCCAGCAGCTTAGAGGTGTCTAGCCAAGGCGGGGAGCTGTTTTTT
TRBJ2-7 TRBV6-2/TRBV6-3 TRBD2 NA CASSRLAVDHEQYF TGTGCCAGCAGCCGACTAGCGGTCGACCACGAGCAGTACTTC
TRBJ2-2 TRBV9 NA NA CASSVGGAGPGELFF TGTGCCAGCAGCGTAGGCGGGGCGGGACCCGGGGAGCTGTTTTTT
TRBJ1-2 TRBV7-2 NA NA CASIPGRGSLRGYTF TGTGCCAGCATCCCCGGGAGGGGCTCGCTTCGGGGCTACACCTTC
TRBJ2-7 TRBV4-3 TRBD1 NA CASSQGGTASYEQYF TGCGCCAGCAGCCAAGGAGGGACAGCCTCCTACGAGCAGTACTTC
TRBJ1-4 TRBV27 TRBD1 NA CASGPRQGTNEKLFF TGTGCCAGCGGGCCACGACAGGGAACTAATGAAAAACTGTTTTTT
TRBJ2-3 TRBV27 TRBD1 NA CASSSLFTGGVADTQYF TGTGCCAGCAGCTCCCTATTCACAGGGGGCGTCGCAGATACGCAGTATTTT
TRBJ2-2 TRBV18 NA NA CASSPASGNTGELFF TGTGCCAGCTCACCAGCGTCTGGGAACACCGGGGAGCTGTTTTTT